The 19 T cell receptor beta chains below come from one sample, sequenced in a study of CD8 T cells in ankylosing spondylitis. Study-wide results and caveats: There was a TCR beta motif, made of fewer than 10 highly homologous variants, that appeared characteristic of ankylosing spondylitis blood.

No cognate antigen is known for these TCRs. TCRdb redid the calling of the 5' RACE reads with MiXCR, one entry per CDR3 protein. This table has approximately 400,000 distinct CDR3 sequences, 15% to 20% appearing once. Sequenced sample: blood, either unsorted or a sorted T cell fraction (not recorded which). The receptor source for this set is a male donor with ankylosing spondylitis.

CDR3 sequence: CASSLASAYGYTF. The CDR3 DNA reads as TGTGCCAGCAGCTTGGCCAGCGCCTATGGCTACACCTTC. The chain has TRBV5-6 and TRBJ1-2; the D is unclear. Per germline, CDR1 SGHDT and CDR2 YYEEEE. The CDR3 runs to 13 residues. Trimming removed 0 bases at V and 4 bases at J, with 7 bases between.

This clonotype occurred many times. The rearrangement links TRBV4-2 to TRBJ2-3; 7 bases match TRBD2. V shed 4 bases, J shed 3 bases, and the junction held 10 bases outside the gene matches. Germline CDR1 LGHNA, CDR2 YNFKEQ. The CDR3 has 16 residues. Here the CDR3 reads CASSRSAGEGTDTQYF. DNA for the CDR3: TGTGCCAGCAGCCGAAGTGCGGGAGAGGGAACAGATACGCAGTATTTT.

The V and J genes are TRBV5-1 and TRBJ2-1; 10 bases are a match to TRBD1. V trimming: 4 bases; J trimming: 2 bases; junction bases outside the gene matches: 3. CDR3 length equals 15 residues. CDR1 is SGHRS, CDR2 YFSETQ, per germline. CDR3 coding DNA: TGCGCCAGCAGCGAAGGACAGGGGGCCTACAATGAGCAGTTCTTC. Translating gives CASSEGQGAYNEQFF.

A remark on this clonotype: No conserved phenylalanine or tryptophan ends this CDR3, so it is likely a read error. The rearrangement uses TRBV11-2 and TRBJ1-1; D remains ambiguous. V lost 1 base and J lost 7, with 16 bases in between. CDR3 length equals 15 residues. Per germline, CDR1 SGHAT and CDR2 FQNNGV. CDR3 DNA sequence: TGTGCCAGCAGCTTAGTTCGACGTCAGCAAGTTGAAGCTTTCCTT. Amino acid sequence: CASSLVRRQQVEAFL.

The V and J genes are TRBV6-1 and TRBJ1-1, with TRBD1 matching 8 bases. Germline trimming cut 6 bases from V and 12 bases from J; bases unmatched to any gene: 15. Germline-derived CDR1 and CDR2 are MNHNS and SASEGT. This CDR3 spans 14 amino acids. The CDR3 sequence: CASRLSGDRSVTFF. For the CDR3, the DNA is TGTGCCAGCAGGCTCTCTGGGGACAGGAGTGTGACTTTCTTT.

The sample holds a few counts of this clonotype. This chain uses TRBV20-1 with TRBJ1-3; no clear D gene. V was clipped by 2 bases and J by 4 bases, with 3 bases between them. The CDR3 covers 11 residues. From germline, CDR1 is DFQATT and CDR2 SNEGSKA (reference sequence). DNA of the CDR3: TGCAGTGCTAGACTCGGAAACACCATATATTTT. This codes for CSARLGNTIYF.

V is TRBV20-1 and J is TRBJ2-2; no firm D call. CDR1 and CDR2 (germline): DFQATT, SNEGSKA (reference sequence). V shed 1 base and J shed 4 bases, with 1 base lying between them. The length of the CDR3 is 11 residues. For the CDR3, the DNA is TGCAGTGCTAGAGCCACCGGGGAGCTGTTTTTT. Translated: CSARATGELFF.

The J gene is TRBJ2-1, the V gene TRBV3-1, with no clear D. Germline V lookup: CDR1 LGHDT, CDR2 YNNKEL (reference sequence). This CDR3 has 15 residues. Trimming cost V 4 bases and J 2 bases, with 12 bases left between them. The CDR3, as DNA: TGTGCCAGCAGCCCCCCGGAGATCGCCTACAATGAGCAGTTCTTC. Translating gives CASSPPEIAYNEQFF.

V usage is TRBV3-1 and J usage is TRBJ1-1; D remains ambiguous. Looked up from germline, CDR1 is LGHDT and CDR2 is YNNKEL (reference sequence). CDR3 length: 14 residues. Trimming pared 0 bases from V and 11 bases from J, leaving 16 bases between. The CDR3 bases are TGTGCCAGCAGCCAAGATGGAGCCGCAAGGACGGCTTTCTTT. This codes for CASSQDGAARTAFF.

Here the CDR3 DNA reads TGTGCCAGCAGCGTAGAAGGTTGGGGGGGCAATGAGCAGTTCTTC. It encodes CASSVEGWGGNEQFF. V and J are TRBV9 and TRBJ2-1; 7 bases agree with TRBD2. Germline loops: CDR1 SGDLS, CDR2 YYNGEE. The CDR3 loop spans 15 amino acids. Trimming took 0 bases from V and 6 from J; bases not matched to a gene: 6.

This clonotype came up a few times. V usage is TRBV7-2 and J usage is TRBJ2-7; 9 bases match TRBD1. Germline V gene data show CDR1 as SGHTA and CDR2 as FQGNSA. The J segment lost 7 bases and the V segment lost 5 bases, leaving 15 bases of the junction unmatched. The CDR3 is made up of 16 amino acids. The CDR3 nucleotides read TGTGCCAGCAGCGGAGGTTACGGGACAGGGAAGGTAGAGCAGTACTTC. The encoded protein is CASSGGYGTGKVEQYF.

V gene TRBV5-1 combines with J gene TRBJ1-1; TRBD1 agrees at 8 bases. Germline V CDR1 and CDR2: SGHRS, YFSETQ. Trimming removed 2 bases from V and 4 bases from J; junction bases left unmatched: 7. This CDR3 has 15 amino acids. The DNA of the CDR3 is TGCGCCAGCAGCTTACATCTAGACAGGGGCACTGAAGCTTTCTTT. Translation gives CASSLHLDRGTEAFF.

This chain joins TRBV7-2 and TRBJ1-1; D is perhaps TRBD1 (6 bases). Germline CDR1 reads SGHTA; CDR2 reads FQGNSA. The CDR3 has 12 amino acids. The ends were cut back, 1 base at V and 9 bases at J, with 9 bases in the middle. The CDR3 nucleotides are TGTGCCAGCAGCTTAGTACAGGGTCAAGCTTTCTTT. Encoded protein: CASSLVQGQAFF.

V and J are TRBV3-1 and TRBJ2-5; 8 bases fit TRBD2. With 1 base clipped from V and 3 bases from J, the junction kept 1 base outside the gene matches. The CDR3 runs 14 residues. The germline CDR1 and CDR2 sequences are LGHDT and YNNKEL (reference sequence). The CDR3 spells CASSQGSGKETQYF. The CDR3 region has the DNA TGTGCCAGCAGCCAAGGTAGCGGGAAAGAGACCCAGTACTTC.

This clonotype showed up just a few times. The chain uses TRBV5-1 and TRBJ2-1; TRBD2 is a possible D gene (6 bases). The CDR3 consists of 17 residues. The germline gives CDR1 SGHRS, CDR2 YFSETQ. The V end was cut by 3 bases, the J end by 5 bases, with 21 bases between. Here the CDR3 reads CASSSTFTSNQHNEQFF. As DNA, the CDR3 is TGCGCCAGCAGCTCTACCTTCACTAGCAACCAGCACAATGAGCAGTTCTTC.

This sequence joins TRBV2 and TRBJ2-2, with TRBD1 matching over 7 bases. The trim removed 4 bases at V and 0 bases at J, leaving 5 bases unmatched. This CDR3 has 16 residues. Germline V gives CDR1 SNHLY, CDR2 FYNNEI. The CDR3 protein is CASSAGQEPNTGELFF. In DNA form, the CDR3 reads TGTGCCAGCAGTGCCGGACAGGAACCGAACACCGGGGAGCTGTTTTTT.

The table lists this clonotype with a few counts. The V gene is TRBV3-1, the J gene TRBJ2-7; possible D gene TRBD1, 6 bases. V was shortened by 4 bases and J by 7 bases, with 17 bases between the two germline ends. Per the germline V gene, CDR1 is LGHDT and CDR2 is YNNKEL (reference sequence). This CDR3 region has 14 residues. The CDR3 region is CASSLRGSGGEQYF. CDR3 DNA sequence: TGTGCCAGCAGCCTCAGGGGTTCGGGTGGAGAGCAGTACTTC.

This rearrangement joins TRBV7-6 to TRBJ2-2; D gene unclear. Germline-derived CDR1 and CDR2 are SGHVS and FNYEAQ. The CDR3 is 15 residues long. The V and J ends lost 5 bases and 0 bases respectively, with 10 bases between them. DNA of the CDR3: TGTGCCAGCAGCACTGGTGTAGCGAACACCGGGGAGCTGTTTTTT. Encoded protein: CASSTGVANTGELFF.

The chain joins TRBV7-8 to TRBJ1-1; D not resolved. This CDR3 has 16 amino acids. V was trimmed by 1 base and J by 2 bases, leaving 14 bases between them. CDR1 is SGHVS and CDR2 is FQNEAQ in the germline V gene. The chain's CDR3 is CASSLEGGGLNTEAFF. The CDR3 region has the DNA TGTGCCAGCAGCTTAGAAGGTGGCGGGCTCAACACTGAAGCTTTCTTT.